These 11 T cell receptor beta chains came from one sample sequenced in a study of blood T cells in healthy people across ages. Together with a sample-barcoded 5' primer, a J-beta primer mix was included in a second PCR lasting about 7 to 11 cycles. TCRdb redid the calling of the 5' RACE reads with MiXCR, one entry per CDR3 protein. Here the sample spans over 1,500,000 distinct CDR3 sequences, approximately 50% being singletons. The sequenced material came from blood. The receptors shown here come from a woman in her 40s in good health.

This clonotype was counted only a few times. This CDR3 reads CASSSGKNGYTF. The DNA of the CDR3 is TGTGCCAGCAGCTCCGGGAAGAATGGCTACACCTTC. The V call is TRBV12-3 or TRBV12-4, the J call TRBJ1-2; D gene ambiguous. The CDR3 covers 12 residues. Between the trimmed V and J ends, which lost 6 bases and 6 bases, there was a span of 11 bases.

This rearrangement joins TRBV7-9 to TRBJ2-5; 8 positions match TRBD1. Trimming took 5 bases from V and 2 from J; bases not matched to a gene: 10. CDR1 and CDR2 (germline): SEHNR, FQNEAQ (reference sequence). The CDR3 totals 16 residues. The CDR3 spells CASSTPRTGKQETQYF. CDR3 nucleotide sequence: TGTGCCAGCAGCACGCCCCGGACAGGGAAGCAAGAGACCCAGTACTTC.

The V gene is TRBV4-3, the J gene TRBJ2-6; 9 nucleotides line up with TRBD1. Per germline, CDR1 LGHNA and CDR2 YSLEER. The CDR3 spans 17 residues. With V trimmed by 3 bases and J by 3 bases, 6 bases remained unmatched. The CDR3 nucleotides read TGCGCCAGCAGCCACGACAGGGGGTCGTGTGGGGCCAACGTCCTGACTTTC. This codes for CASSHDRGSCGANVLTF.

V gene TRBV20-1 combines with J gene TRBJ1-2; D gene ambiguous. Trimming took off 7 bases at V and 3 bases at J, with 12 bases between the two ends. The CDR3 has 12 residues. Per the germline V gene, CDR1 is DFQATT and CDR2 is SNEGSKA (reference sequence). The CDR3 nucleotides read TGCAGTGTCGCCGTAACAGACTATGGCTACACCTTC. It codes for CSVAVTDYGYTF.

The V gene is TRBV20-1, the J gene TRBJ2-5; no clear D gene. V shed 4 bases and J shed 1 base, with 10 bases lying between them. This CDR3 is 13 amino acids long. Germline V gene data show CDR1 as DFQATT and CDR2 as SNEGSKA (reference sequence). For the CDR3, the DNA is TGCAGTGCTATCCGGGCCCCCCAAGAGACCCAGTACTTC. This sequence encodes CSAIRAPQETQYF.

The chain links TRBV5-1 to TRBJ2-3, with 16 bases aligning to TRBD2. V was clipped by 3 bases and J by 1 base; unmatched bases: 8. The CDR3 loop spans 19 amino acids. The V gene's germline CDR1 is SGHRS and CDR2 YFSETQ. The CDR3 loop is CASSSGLAGGRPGTDTQYF. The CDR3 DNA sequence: TGCGCCAGCAGCTCGGGACTAGCGGGGGGGCGACCCGGCACAGATACGCAGTATTTT.

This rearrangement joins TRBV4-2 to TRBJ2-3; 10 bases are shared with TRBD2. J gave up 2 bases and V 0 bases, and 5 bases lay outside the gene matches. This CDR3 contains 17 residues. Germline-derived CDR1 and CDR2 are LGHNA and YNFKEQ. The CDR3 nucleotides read TGTGCCAGCAGCCAAGAAGAGCTAGCGGGGGTCACAGATACGCAGTATTTT. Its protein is CASSQEELAGVTDTQYF.

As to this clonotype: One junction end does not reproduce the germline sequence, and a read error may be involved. CDR3 in DNA: TGCGCCAGCAACCAAGGACGGGGCTCCTATAATTCACCCCTCCACTTT. Translation gives CASNQGRGSYNSPLHF. The chain joins TRBV4-3 to TRBJ1-6, with D hard to call. This CDR3 comprises 16 residues. Germline-derived CDR1 and CDR2 are LGHNA and YSLEER.

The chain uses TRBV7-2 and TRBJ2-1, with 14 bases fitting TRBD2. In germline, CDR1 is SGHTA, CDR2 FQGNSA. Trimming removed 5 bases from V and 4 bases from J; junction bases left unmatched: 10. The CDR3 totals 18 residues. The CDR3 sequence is CASSLTWTSGGLYNEQFF. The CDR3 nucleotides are TGTGCCAGCAGCCTAACATGGACTAGCGGGGGGTTATACAATGAGCAGTTCTTC.

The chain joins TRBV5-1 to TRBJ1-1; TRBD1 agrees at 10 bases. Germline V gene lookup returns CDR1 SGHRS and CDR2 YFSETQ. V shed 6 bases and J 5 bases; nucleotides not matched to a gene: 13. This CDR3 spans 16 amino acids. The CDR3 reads CASTILTGTGVTEAFF. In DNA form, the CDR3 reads TGCGCCAGCACTATACTCACCGGGACAGGGGTTACTGAAGCTTTCTTT.

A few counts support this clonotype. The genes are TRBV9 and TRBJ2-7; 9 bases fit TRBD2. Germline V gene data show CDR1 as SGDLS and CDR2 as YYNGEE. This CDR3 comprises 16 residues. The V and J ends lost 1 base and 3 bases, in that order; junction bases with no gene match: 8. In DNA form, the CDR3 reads TGTGCCAGCAGCGTAAGTGCAGCGGGGGGCATCTACGAGCAGTACTTC. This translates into CASSVSAAGGIYEQYF.